The 27 T cell receptor beta chains below were found in one sample sequenced in a study of cytomegalovirus exposure and HLA in healthy donors (TCRdb year 2017). Receptor amplification or capture employed the immunoSEQ multiplex PCR assay. For the multiplex PCR, a mixture combining 60 forward primers for TCR Vbeta segments and 13 reverse primers for TCR Jbeta segments was used. TCRdb obtained this table from immuneACCESS and retained in-frame rearrangements with V and J assigned. These tables miss some clones; where compared with another copy, unresolved V genes account for less than half of the shortfall, and the remainder is unexplained. The sample table lists 100,000 to 120,000 clones, approximately 79% of them with a count of one. Jointly, the top ten make up about 6.8% of the sample. The sequenced material came from PBMCs. These receptors were obtained from a man aged 30-40 years in good health and CMV-seropositive.

The V and J genes are TRBV11-2 and TRBJ2-1; tentative D call: TRBD2 (6 bases). CDR1 and CDR2 (germline): SGHAT, FQNNGV. The V gene lost 4 bases and the J gene lost 6 bases, with 13 bases spanning the gap. This CDR3 region has 14 residues. This CDR3 reads CASSWEANVNEQFF. The DNA of the CDR3 is TGTGCCAGCAGCTGGGAGGCGAATGTCAATGAGCAGTTCTTC.

The chain couples TRBV15 to TRBJ2-7; D might be TRBD2 (6 bases). In germline, CDR1 is LNHNV, CDR2 YYDKDF (reference sequence). The CDR3 extends over 15 amino acids. V was trimmed by 0 bases and J by 2 bases, leaving 11 bases between them. The CDR3 sequence: CATSREPTGAYEQYF. The CDR3 bases are TGTGCCACCAGCAGAGAGCCCACGGGGGCCTACGAGCAGTACTTC.

The genes are TRBV6-5 and TRBJ2-4, with 7 nucleotides matching TRBD1. This CDR3 region has 16 residues. V trimming: 4 bases; J trimming: 0 bases; junction bases outside the gene matches: 6. Germline V gene data show CDR1 as MNHEY and CDR2 as SVGAGI. The CDR3, as DNA: TGTGCCAGCAGTTCCCCGGGACAGCTAGCCAAAAACATTCAGTACTTC. Translated, it gives CASSSPGQLAKNIQYF.

Regarding this clone: Other DNA variants within this sample encode the same CDR3. The chain combines TRBV5-6 with TRBJ1-5, with TRBD1 matching 7 bases. The V gene's germline CDR1 is SGHDT and CDR2 YYEEEE. After removal of 0 bases from V and 0 bases from J, the junction contained 6 bases not matched to a gene. The CDR3 has 17 amino acids. CDR3 sequence (DNA): TGTGCCAGCAGCTTGGATCCGGGACAGTATAGCAATCAGCCCCAGCATTTT. Its protein product is CASSLDPGQYSNQPQHF.

The rearrangement uses TRBV7-2 and TRBJ2-3; maybe TRBD2 (5 bases). V was trimmed by 4 bases and J by 4 bases, leaving 15 bases between them. The CDR3 extends over 15 amino acids. In germline, CDR1 is SGHTA, CDR2 FQGNSA. The CDR3: CASSSSIAGADTQYF. The CDR3 DNA reads as TGTGCCAGCAGCTCCTCCATAGCCGGGGCAGATACGCAGTATTTT.

The chain recombines TRBV9 with TRBJ2-3; D remains unclear. The CDR3 consists of 12 residues. V gave up 4 bases and J gave up 6 bases, with 9 bases separating them. The germline gives CDR1 SGDLS, CDR2 YYNGEE. CDR3 in DNA: TGTGCCAGCAGCTCTACTCTCGATACGCAGTATTTT. Its protein is CASSSTLDTQYF. The whole variable domain, remainder taken from reference TRBV9 and TRBJ2-3, is DSGVTQTPKHLITATGQRVTLRCSPRSGDLSVYWYQQSLDQGLQFLIQYYNGEERAKGNILERFSAQQFPDLHSELNLSSLELGDSALYFCASSSTLDTQYFGPGTRLTVL.

This chain links TRBV30 with TRBJ2-1, with 11 positions matching TRBD2. From germline, CDR1 is GTSNPN and CDR2 SVGIG (reference sequence). CDR3 length equals 13 residues. V lost 7 bases and J lost 4; bases outside the gene matches: 3. The CDR3 sequence: CASSSGGYNEQFF. CDR3 coding DNA: TGTGCCTCCTCTAGCGGGGGGTACAATGAGCAGTTCTTC.

The rearrangement uses TRBV14 and TRBJ2-1, with D maybe TRBD1 (6 bases). The CDR3 runs 14 residues. Trimming removed 3 bases at V and 9 bases at J, with 15 bases between. Germline V lookup: CDR1 SGHDN, CDR2 FVKESK. CDR3 sequence: CASSQIAGDGEQFF. CDR3 in DNA: TGTGCCAGCAGCCAGATCGCAGGGGATGGTGAGCAGTTCTTC.

There are many counts of this clone. The genes are TRBV6-5 and TRBJ1-1; D possibly corresponds to TRBD1 (5 bases). The V gene lost 6 bases and the J gene lost 0 bases, with 11 bases spanning the gap. Germline loops: CDR1 MNHEY, CDR2 SVGAGI. This CDR3 has 14 amino acids. CDR3 protein: CASRKDTMNTEAFF. The CDR3 bases are TGTGCCAGCAGAAAGGACACCATGAACACTGAAGCTTTCTTT.

The chain carries TRBV25-1 and TRBJ1-6; D is perhaps TRBD1 (6 bases). The CDR3 is 17 amino acids. V was shortened by 3 bases and J by 5 bases, with 17 bases between the two germline ends. Germline CDR1 is MGHDK and CDR2 is SYGVNS. The CDR3 coding sequence is TGTGCCAGCAGTGAGCCCATAGGACAGACAAATAATTCACCCCTCCACTTT. Amino acids: CASSEPIGQTNNSPLHF.

This clone appeared once. This sequence joins TRBV2 and TRBJ1-6, with TRBD1 matching 10 bases. The CDR3 consists of 14 residues. Trimming removed 8 bases from V and 6 bases from J; junction bases left unmatched: 4. Germline V lookup: CDR1 SNHLY, CDR2 FYNNEI. CDR3 residues: CASGTGVTNSPLHF. In DNA, the CDR3 is TGTGCCAGCGGGACAGGGGTAACTAATTCACCCCTCCACTTT.

The rearrangement links TRBV7-6 to TRBJ2-1; 7 bases map to TRBD2. The V gene end was trimmed by 0 bases and the J gene end by 9 bases; junction bases not matched to a gene: 8. This CDR3 spans 15 amino acids. Germline V lookup: CDR1 SGHVS, CDR2 FNYEAQ. The DNA of the CDR3 is TGTGCCAGCAGCTTAGCGGCTTTCAGGGAGGGTGAGCAGTTCTTC. It translates to CASSLAAFREGEQFF.

This chain links TRBV4-1 with TRBJ1-3; 7 bases fit TRBD1. The CDR3 extends over 14 amino acids. Germline values: CDR1 MGHRA, CDR2 YSYEKL. V lost 0 bases and J lost 10; bases outside the gene matches: 6. This CDR3 reads CASSQDARGATIYF. CDR3 bases: TGCGCCAGCAGCCAAGACGCCAGGGGGGCTACCATATATTTT.

This clone appeared a single time. The CDR3: CASSSGLAWSYEQYF. The CDR3 nucleotides read TGTGCCAGCAGCTCCGGACTAGCGTGGTCCTACGAGCAGTACTTC. This rearrangement joins TRBV11-1 to TRBJ2-7; 9 bases line up with TRBD2. The CDR3 length is 15 residues. Looked up from germline, CDR1 is SGHAT and CDR2 is FQDESV (reference sequence). Trimming removed 4 bases from V and 1 base from J; junction bases left unmatched: 5. Variable domain in full (rest from reference TRBV11-1 and TRBJ2-7): EAEVAQSPRYKITEKSQAVAFWCDPISGHATLYWYRQILGQGPELLVQFQDESVVDDSQLPKDRFSAERLKGVDSTLKIQPAELGDSAMYLCASSSGLAWSYEQYFGPGTRLTVT.

This clone appeared once. V gene TRBV2 combines with J gene TRBJ1-1; 9 positions agree with TRBD1. Losses at the gene ends were 8 bases for V and 5 bases for J; bases not matched to a gene: 9. The CDR3 totals 14 residues. Germline CDR1 and CDR2: SNHLY and FYNNEI. The CDR3 DNA follows: TGTGCCAGCCGTCGGGACAGGGACTATACTGAAGCTTTCTTT. Protein: CASRRDRDYTEAFF.

The gene calls are TRBV10-3 and TRBJ2-1; D might be TRBD2 (5 bases). This CDR3 has 12 residues. Trimming shortened V by 6 bases and J by 8 bases, and 11 bases separated the two germline ends. The germline V gene has CDR1 ENHRY and CDR2 SYGVKD. CDR3 region: CAIRGPGYEQFF. The CDR3 DNA reads TGTGCCATCAGGGGCCCGGGATATGAGCAGTTCTTC.

A few counts support this clone. The chain uses TRBV5-6 and TRBJ2-1, with D unresolved. Germline values: CDR1 SGHDT, CDR2 YYEEEE. With 0 bases removed from V and 8 bases from J, the gap between germline ends came to 6 bases. The CDR3 runs 12 residues. As DNA, the CDR3 is TGTGCCAGCAGCTTGGCTTCCCATGAGCAGTTCTTC. Translation: CASSLASHEQFF.

This chain connects TRBV7-2 to TRBJ2-3, with TRBD2 identical over 11 bases. This CDR3 region has 13 residues. CDR1 and CDR2 from the germline V gene are SGHTA and FQGNSA. Trimming took 6 bases from V and 11 from J; bases not matched to a gene: 7. CDR3 sequence reads: CASRMTGTSGQYF. The CDR3 bases are TGTGCCAGCAGGATGACCGGGACTAGCGGGCAGTATTTT.

The chain links TRBV11-3 to TRBJ2-1; 8 bases align to TRBD1. The germline CDR1 and CDR2 sequences are SGHNT and YENEEA. The CDR3 contains 15 residues. With V trimmed by 2 bases and J by 1 base, 1 base remained unmatched. The chain's CDR3 is CASSLNRGSYNEQFF. The CDR3 nucleotides read TGTGCCAGCAGCTTAAACAGGGGGTCCTACAATGAGCAGTTCTTC.

The rearrangement uses TRBV10-3 and TRBJ2-7; D gene uncertain. CDR1 ENHRY and CDR2 SYGVKD come from the germline V gene. The CDR3 consists of 14 residues. Trimming took off 4 bases at V and 6 bases at J, with 16 bases between the two ends. This chain's CDR3 is CAISGGNLSGEQYF. In DNA form, the CDR3 reads TGTGCCATCAGTGGCGGCAACCTATCGGGCGAGCAGTACTTC.

This clone was detected only a few times. The genes are TRBV15 and TRBJ1-5, with D tentatively TRBD1 (6 bases). Per germline, CDR1 LNHNV and CDR2 YYDKDF (reference sequence). This CDR3 is built from 17 residues. Trimming removed 1 base at V and 1 base at J, with 14 bases between. CDR3 DNA sequence: TGTGCCACCAGCAGAGCTCAGGGGTTTAGAAGCAATCAGCCCCAGCATTTT. Translating gives CATSRAQGFRSNQPQHF. Drawing the rest from reference TRBV15 and TRBJ1-5, the complete variable domain is DAMVIQNPRYQVTQFGKPVTLSCSQTLNHNVMYWYQQKSSQAPKLLFHYYDKDFNNEADTPDNFQSRRPNTSFCFLDIRSPGLGDTAMYLCATSRAQGFRSNQPQHFGDGTRLSIL.

The chain is built from TRBV6-5 and TRBJ2-7; unclear D gene. Trimming removed 7 bases from V and 5 bases from J, with 9 bases in between. Germline V gene lookup returns CDR1 MNHEY and CDR2 SVGAGI. The CDR3 is 11 amino acids. The CDR3 sequence: CASTDQDEQYF. CDR3 DNA: TGTGCCAGCACCGACCAGGACGAGCAGTACTTC.

This clone was seen only a few times. The chain has TRBV2 and TRBJ2-1; 10 bases are a match to TRBD2. Unmatched junction bases numbered 12, after V lost 6 bases and J lost 7 bases. Germline values: CDR1 SNHLY, CDR2 FYNNEI. There are 16 residues in the CDR3. Here the CDR3 reads CASRETTSGVRNEQFF. The CDR3 bases are TGTGCCAGCAGGGAAACCACTAGCGGGGTCAGGAATGAGCAGTTCTTC.

The CDR3 here is CASSTVGGDDGYTF. CDR3 coding DNA: TGTGCCAGCAGCACCGTGGGGGGGGACGATGGCTACACCTTC. The chain links TRBV7-9 to TRBJ1-2; possibly TRBD1 for D (5 bases). Germline CDR1 SEHNR, CDR2 FQNEAQ (reference sequence). CDR3 length equals 14 residues. V was clipped by 5 bases and J by 6 bases, with 16 bases between them. Supplemented by reference TRBV7-9 and TRBJ1-2, the full variable domain reads DTGVSQNPRHKITKRGQNVTFRCDPISEHNRLYWYRQTLGQGPEFLTYFQNEAQLEKSRLLSDRFSAERPKGSFSTLEIQRTEQGDSAMYLCASSTVGGDDGYTFGSGTRLTVV.

This chain links TRBV4-2 with TRBJ2-3; 7 bases fit TRBD1. The CDR3 extends over 17 amino acids. The germline CDR1 and CDR2 sequences are LGHNA and YNFKEQ. V shed 0 bases, J shed 3 bases, and the junction held 9 bases outside the gene matches. CDR3 sequence reads: CASSQDERQGLTDTQYF. The DNA of the CDR3 is TGTGCCAGCAGCCAAGACGAGAGACAGGGTCTTACAGATACGCAGTATTTT.

This chain joins TRBV7-9 and TRBJ1-4; TRBD1 matches at 11 bases. Germline CDR1 is SEHNR and CDR2 is FQNEAQ (reference sequence). CDR3 length: 17 amino acids. V gave up 5 bases and J gave up 2 bases; unmatched junction bases: 7. CDR3 nucleotides: TGTGCCAGCAGCATAGGGACAGGGGGAGTGACTAATGAAAAACTGTTTTTT. Translating gives CASSIGTGGVTNEKLFF.

A few counts support this clone. The CDR3 sequence is CASSLETGRVGYGYTF. Written as DNA, the CDR3 is TGCGCCAGCAGCTTGGAGACAGGGCGCGTGGGTTATGGCTACACCTTC. This chain uses TRBV5-1 with TRBJ1-2, with 7 bases aligning to TRBD1. Germline assignment: CDR1 SGHRS and CDR2 YFSETQ. The ends lost 0 bases at V and 5 bases at J; junction bases unmatched: 10. The CDR3 runs 16 residues.